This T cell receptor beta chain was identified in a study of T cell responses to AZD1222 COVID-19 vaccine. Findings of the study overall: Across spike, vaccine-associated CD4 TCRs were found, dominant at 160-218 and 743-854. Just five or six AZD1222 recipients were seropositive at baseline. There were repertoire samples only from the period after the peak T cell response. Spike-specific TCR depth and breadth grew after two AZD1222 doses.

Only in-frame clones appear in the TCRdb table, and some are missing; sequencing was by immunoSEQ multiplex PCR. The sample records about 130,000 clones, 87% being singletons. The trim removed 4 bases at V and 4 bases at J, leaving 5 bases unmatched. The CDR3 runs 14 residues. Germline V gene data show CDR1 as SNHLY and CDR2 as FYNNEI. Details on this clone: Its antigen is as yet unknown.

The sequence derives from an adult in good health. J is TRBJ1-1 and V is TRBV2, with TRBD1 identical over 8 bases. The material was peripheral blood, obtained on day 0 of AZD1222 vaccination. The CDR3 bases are TGTGCCAGCAGTGCTCAGGGGGCGATCACTGAAGCTTTCTTT. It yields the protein CASSAQGAITEAFF.